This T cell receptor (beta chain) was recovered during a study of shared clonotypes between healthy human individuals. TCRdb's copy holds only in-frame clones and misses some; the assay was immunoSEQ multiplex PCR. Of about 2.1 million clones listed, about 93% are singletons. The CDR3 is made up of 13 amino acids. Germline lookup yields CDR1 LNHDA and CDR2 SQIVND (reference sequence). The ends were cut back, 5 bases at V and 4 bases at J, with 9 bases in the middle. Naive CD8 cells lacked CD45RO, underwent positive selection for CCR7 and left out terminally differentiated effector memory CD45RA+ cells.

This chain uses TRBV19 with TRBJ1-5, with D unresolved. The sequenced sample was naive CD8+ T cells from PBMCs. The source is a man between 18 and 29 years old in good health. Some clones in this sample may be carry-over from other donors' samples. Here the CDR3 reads CASSEMENQPQHF. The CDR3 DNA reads TGTGCCAGTAGTGAGATGGAAAATCAGCCCCAGCATTTT.